A selection of T cell receptor beta chains follows, all from one sample in a study of blood T cell repertoires in COVID-19. Repertoires were generated with immunoSEQ multiplex PCR, while TCRdb's copy carries only in-frame clones and drops some. The table has 90,000 to 120,000 clones, approximately 91% seen once. Material for sequencing was peripheral blood. These receptors all come from a woman between 55 and 75 years old with acute or convalescent COVID-19. The CDR3 runs from the conserved cysteine through the conserved F or W. D genes are given only for firm matches. The size of a clone is reported for some rows only, either as once, few or many, or as a class for expanded clones.

j_call clone_size v_call cdr3_length d_call cdr3_nt cdr3_aa
TRBJ1-2 . TRBV28 15 . TGTGCCAGCAGTTTGCCCGGGGAGAGTAACTATGGCTACACCTTC CASSLPGESNYGYTF
TRBJ1-2 . TRBV2 14 . TGTGCCAGCAGTGCCACAGGGAGCCGTACCCCCCAACCCTTC CASSATGSRTPQPF
TRBJ2-1 . TRBV9 13 . TGTGCCAGCAGCGTAGCCTACTACAATGAGCAGTTCTTC CASSVAYYNEQFF
TRBJ2-2 . TRBV2 16 TRBD2 TGTGCCAGCAGGTGGACTAGCGGGTCGAACACCGGGGAGCTGTTTTTT CASRWTSGSNTGELFF
TRBJ1-1 . TRBV27 15 TRBD1 TGTGCCAGCAGTGTACAGGGGGCCCGTGTCACTGAAGCTTTCTTT CASSVQGARVTEAFF
TRBJ1-1 . TRBV30 12 . TGTGCCTGGCAGGGTCTGAACACTGAAGCTTTCTTT CAWQGLNTEAFF
TRBJ1-3 . TRBV7-9 17 . TGTGCCAGCAGCTTATCGGGGATAAGGGACTCTGGAAACACCATATATTTT CASSLSGIRDSGNTIYF
TRBJ1-1 . TRBV19 14 . TGTGCCAGTAGTATAGATAGCAGTTACACTGAAGCTTTCTTT CASSIDSSYTEAFF
TRBJ1-4 . TRBV7-6 17 . TGTGCCAGCAGCTTAGACCCCCCCGGGGGGACTAATGAAAAACTGTTTTTT CASSLDPPGGTNEKLFF
TRBJ1-6 . TRBV11-1 16 . TGTGCCAGCAGCTTAGTTGCGGGACGGCAGAATTCACCCCTCCACTTT CASSLVAGRQNSPLHF
TRBJ2-1 . TRBV28 14 TRBD2 TGTGCCAGCAGTATGACCGCTAGCGGGAATGAGCAGTTCTTC CASSMTASGNEQFF
TRBJ2-2 once TRBV4-1 14 TRBD1 TGCGCCAGCAGTTCCCAGGGGGCCGCCGGGGAGCTGTTTTTT CASSSQGAAGELFF
TRBJ2-3 . TRBV7-8 14 . TGTGCCAGCAGCTTAGGGCTAGCTGAAGATACGCAGTATTTT CASSLGLAEDTQYF
TRBJ1-5 . TRBV23-1 16 . TGCGCCAGCAGTCAATCGCGGCACAGGGTAAATCAGCCCCAGCATTTT CASSQSRHRVNQPQHF
TRBJ2-7 few TRBV28 11 . TGTGCCAGCAGTCCAGGCTACGAGCAGTACTTC CASSPGYEQYF
TRBJ2-3 . TRBV5-1 15 TRBD1 TGCGCCAGCAGCTTGGAGGGACAGGGATGGGATACGCAGTATTTT CASSLEGQGWDTQYF
TRBJ1-5 . TRBV7-9 14 . TGTGCCAGCAGCTTAGACGCAGGGTTCCAGCCCCAGCATTTT CASSLDAGFQPQHF
TRBJ1-2 . TRBV30 14 TRBD1 TGTGCCTGGACTTCGGGACAGGGGGCGCGCGGCTACACCTTC CAWTSGQGARGYTF
TRBJ1-3 . TRBV11-3 15 . TGTGCCAGCAGCCCGGGGACAACCTCTGGAAACACCATATATTTT CASSPGTTSGNTIYF
TRBJ2-1 . TRBV5-1 16 TRBD2 TGCGCCAGCAGCGCTCAGCTAGCGGGAGTTCATGGTGAGCAGTTCTTC CASSAQLAGVHGEQFF
TRBJ1-1 few TRBV5-6 14 . TGTGCCAGCAGCTTGGGTAAAGAGGGCACTGAAGCTTTCTTT CASSLGKEGTEAFF
TRBJ2-2 . TRBV24-1 17 TRBD2 TGTGCCACCAGTGATCCTAGCGGGAGGAGCATTGACGGGGAGCTGTTTTTT CATSDPSGRSIDGELFF
TRBJ1-5 . TRBV5-1 16 . TGCGCCAGCAGCTTGGGGATAGGAGGCGCCAATCAGCCCCAGCATTTT CASSLGIGGANQPQHF
TRBJ2-3 . TRBV10-2 12 . TGCGCCAGCAGTGAGCAGGGTGTTACGCAGTATTTT CASSEQGVTQYF
TRBJ1-2 few TRBV5-1 13 . TGCGCCAGCAGCTTGGGAGGGAACGGGGGCTACACCTTC CASSLGGNGGYTF
TRBJ2-4 . TRBV3-1/TRBV3-2 18 TRBD1 TGTGCCAGCAGCCAAGTTCCCGGACAGGGGGCGGCCAAAAACATTCAGTACTTC CASSQVPGQGAAKNIQYF
TRBJ2-1 . TRBV6-5 16 . TGTGCCAGCAGTTACTCGACCAGCGGGCTTCTCCATGAGCAGTTCTTC CASSYSTSGLLHEQFF
TRBJ1-1 . TRBV7-9 16 TRBD1 TGTGCCAGCAGCTTACTTTTGTGGGGACAGGCCCATAAAGCTTTCTTT CASSLLLWGQAHKAFF
TRBJ1-4 . TRBV5-1 14 . TGCGCCAGCAGCCCCCAACCGGGGGGTGAAAAACTGTTTTTT CASSPQPGGEKLFF
TRBJ2-7 . TRBV9 15 . TGTGCCAGCAGCGTAGACGCAGGGTTGTCCTACGAGCAGTACTTC CASSVDAGLSYEQYF
TRBJ2-2 . TRBV6-6 15 . TGTGCCAGCAGTTATCTTTCGGGAAAAACCGGGGAGCTGTTTTTT CASSYLSGKTGELFF
TRBJ1-2 . TRBV7-8 16 TRBD1 TGTGCCAGCAGCTTCGGTCCACAGGGGGGACAGGGTGGCTACACCTTC CASSFGPQGGQGGYTF
TRBJ2-5 . TRBV2 15 TRBD2 TGTGCCAGCAACCGGGGACTAGGTCTACCGGAGACCCAGTACTTC CASNRGLGLPETQYF
TRBJ2-2 . TRBV28 15 . TGTGCCAGCAGTCCAGGGACTCTAAACACCGGGGAGCTGTTTTTT CASSPGTLNTGELFF
TRBJ1-2 . TRBV4-1 15 . TGCGCCAGCAGACCCGCGGAGAACCTTAACTATGGCTACACCTTC CASRPAENLNYGYTF
TRBJ2-5 . TRBV30 15 . TGTGCCTGGAGAAGGGGGCGGGACCTACAAGAGACCCAGTACTTC CAWRRGRDLQETQYF
TRBJ1-1 few TRBV30 14 . TGTGCCTGGACACGACAATCGGCAGGCACTGAAGCTTTCTTT CAWTRQSAGTEAFF
TRBJ2-7 . TRBV25-1 14 . TGTGCCAGCAGTGAAAGGAGGCGACCCTACGAGCAGTACTTC CASSERRRPYEQYF
TRBJ2-1 . TRBV11-3 13 . TGTGCCAGCAGAGAGGTCTCCTACAATGAGCAGTTCTTC CASREVSYNEQFF
TRBJ2-7 once TRBV19 15 TRBD2 TGTGCCAGTAGTAGTGCTAGCGGGGCCGTCTACGAGCAGTACTTC CASSSASGAVYEQYF
TRBJ2-7 few TRBV4-1 16 . TGCGCCAGCAGCGCCCGACGGACAGACGTTACCTACGAGCAGTACTTC CASSARRTDVTYEQYF
TRBJ1-1 . TRBV19 15 . TGTGCCAGTAGTATGACCGGTGGGCCGGACACTGAAGCTTTCTTT CASSMTGGPDTEAFF
TRBJ2-1 once TRBV5-1 12 . TGCGCCTCGCGGGACTCCTACAATGAGCAGTTCTTC CASRDSYNEQFF
TRBJ1-6 once TRBV19 13 . TGTGCCAGTAGGGGACTCTATAATTCACCCCTCCACTTT CASRGLYNSPLHF
TRBJ1-2 few TRBV18 14 TRBD1 TGTGCCAGCTCACTTCGACAGGGCGACTATGGCTACACCTTC CASSLRQGDYGYTF
TRBJ2-3 . TRBV5-1 18 TRBD2 TGCGCCAGCAGCCCGAGGACTAGCGCGTACAGAATCACAGATACGCAGTATTTT CASSPRTSAYRITDTQYF
TRBJ1-2 . TRBV6-5 15 . TGTGCCAGCAGCCCCCGCCAGGGGAGTCAGGAGGGCTACACCTTC CASSPRQGSQEGYTF
TRBJ1-4 . TRBV4-2 19 TRBD1 TGTGCCAGCAGCCAAGTTAGACAGGGGGTATTTTTGGTTAATGAAAAACTGTTTTTT CASSQVRQGVFLVNEKLFF
TRBJ1-2 . TRBV3-1/TRBV3-2 13 . TGTGCCAGCAGCAGGGGGTCGAACTATGGCTACACCTTC CASSRGSNYGYTF
TRBJ1-2 few TRBV28 15 TRBD1 TGTGCCGGAAAAGGGGGCGCGGACCGAAACTATGGCTACACCTTC CAGKGGADRNYGYTF
TRBJ2-5 . TRBV20-1 14 TRBD2 TGCAGTGCTAGTCGAGCGGGAGGGTGGGAGACCCAGTACTTC CSASRAGGWETQYF
TRBJ1-2 . TRBV6-5 12 . TGTGCCAGCAGCACTCCAGGGTATGGCTACACCTTC CASSTPGYGYTF
TRBJ2-2 . TRBV6-4 14 . TGTGCCAGCAGTTATGAGACTCAAACCGGGGAGCTGTTTTTT CASSYETQTGELFF
TRBJ2-3 . TRBV28 15 . TGTGCCAGCAGTTTTAGGGGCCGGAGCACAGATACGCAGTATTTT CASSFRGRSTDTQYF
TRBJ1-4 . TRBV6-5 11 . TGTGCCAGCAGTCCCCTAGAAAAACTGTTTTTT CASSPLEKLFF
TRBJ1-1 . TRBV19 15 . TGTGCCAGTAGTATAGACCCAGGCAGGGTTGCTGAAGCTTTCTTT CASSIDPGRVAEAFF
TRBJ2-1 . TRBV18 14 TRBD1 TGTGCCAGCTCACCTCGGGACAGCCTCAATGAGCAGTTCTTC CASSPRDSLNEQFF
TRBJ1-2 . TRBV6-4 13 TRBD1 TGTGCCAGCAGGCCCGGGACAGGGGATGGCTACACCTTC CASRPGTGDGYTF
TRBJ1-2 . TRBV3-1/TRBV3-2 14 . TGTGCCAGCAGCCAAGATCTTGTGGGCCATGGCTACACCTTC CASSQDLVGHGYTF